A single sample gave rise to the 30 T cell receptor beta chains below, sequenced in a study of monozygotic twins with inflammatory bowel disease. TCRdb re-called the 5' RACE reads, yielding one record per CDR3 amino acid sequence without DNA. This table holds 200,000 to 250,000 distinct CDR3 sequences. The material sequenced was blood. These receptors originate from a human donor with ulcerative colitis or Crohn's disease, or a healthy co-twin of an affected twin (not recorded which).

V usage is TRBV6-6 and J usage is TRBJ2-7; TCRdb lists TRBD2, though no DNA is available to test this call. The CDR3 spans 13 residues. Germline lookup yields CDR1 MNHNY and CDR2 SVGAGI (reference sequence). The CDR3 loop is CASSLLAGNEQYF.

CDR3 loop: CASSVAGGNEKLFF. This sequence joins TRBV5-1 and TRBJ1-4; TCRdb picks TRBD1, but there is no DNA to check that call. The germline CDR1 and CDR2 sequences are SGHRS and YFSETQ. The CDR3 is made up of 14 amino acids. The entire variable domain, with the rest obtained from reference TRBV5-1 and TRBJ1-4, is as follows: KAGVTQTPRYLIKTRGQQVTLSCSPISGHRSVSWYQQTPGQGLQFLFEYFSETQRNKGNFPGRFSGRQFSNSRSEMNVSTLELGDSALYLCASSVAGGNEKLFFGSGTQLSVL.

This chain joins TRBV5-1 and TRBJ2-3. Germline-derived CDR1 and CDR2 are SGHRS and YFSETQ. The CDR3 extends over 15 amino acids. The CDR3 loop reads CASSSQNPSTDTQYF.

The V and J genes are TRBV25-1 and TRBJ2-7; the TCRdb call, TRBD1, lacks DNA for checking. Germline CDR1 is MGHDK and CDR2 is SYGVNS. The CDR3 is 14 residues long. CDR3 residues: CASRPGQGVDEQYF.

CDR3 sequence reads: CASSLQSLTYGYTF. J is TRBJ1-2 and V is TRBV7-9. This CDR3 has 14 residues. The V gene's germline CDR1 is SEHNR and CDR2 FQNEAQ (reference sequence). Complete variable domain (other parts from reference TRBV7-9 and TRBJ1-2): DTGVSQNPRHKITKRGQNVTFRCDPISEHNRLYWYRQTLGQGPEFLTYFQNEAQLEKSRLLSDRFSAERPKGSFSTLEIQRTEQGDSAMYLCASSLQSLTYGYTFGSGTRLTVV.

The chain joins TRBV4-1 to TRBJ2-3. The CDR3 covers 12 residues. Per germline, CDR1 MGHRA and CDR2 YSYEKL. The CDR3 sequence is CASSQNSVTQYF.

The chain uses TRBV3-1 and TRBJ1-4; TCRdb designates TRBD1, a call that cannot be tested without DNA. The germline V gene encodes CDR1 LGHDT and CDR2 YNNKEL (reference sequence). The CDR3 length is 12 residues. The CDR3 here is CASSQARGELFF.

The V and J genes are TRBV12-3 or TRBV12-4 and TRBJ2-4; TCRdb's D call, TRBD2, is unchecked because there is no DNA. The CDR3 consists of 13 residues. This CDR3 is CASKRTNGNIQYF.

The V and J genes are TRBV24-1 and TRBJ2-7; without DNA, the TCRdb call of TRBD2 cannot be checked. This CDR3 contains 15 residues. Germline V CDR1 and CDR2: KGHDR, SFDVKD. CDR3 sequence: CATTPGLVHHRGQYF.

This rearrangement joins TRBV4-2 to TRBJ2-3; TCRdb lists TRBD1, though no DNA is available to test this call. The length of the CDR3 is 17 residues. Per the germline V gene, CDR1 is LGHNA and CDR2 is YNFKEQ. This chain's CDR3 is CASSQAQGARSTDTQYF.

The rearrangement uses TRBV18 and TRBJ1-1. The CDR3 is 13 residues long. Germline CDR1 and CDR2: KGHSH and LQKENI. CDR3 in amino acids: CASSKDMETEAFF. Together with reference TRBV18 and TRBJ1-1, the CDR3 gives the full variable domain: NAGVMQNPRHLVRRRGQEARLRCSPMKGHSHVYWYRQLPEEGLKFMVYLQKENIIDESGMPKERFSAEFPKEGPSILRIQQVVRGDSAAYFCASSKDMETEAFFGQGTRLTVV.

V gene TRBV19 combines with J gene TRBJ2-1. The germline gives CDR1 LNHDA, CDR2 SQIVND (reference sequence). The CDR3 has 15 residues. CDR3 loop: CASSGDRSSYNEQFF.

The chain has TRBV7-9 and TRBJ2-1. The germline V gene encodes CDR1 SEHNR and CDR2 FQNEAQ (reference sequence). The CDR3 loop spans 15 amino acids. This chain's CDR3 is CASSRTTVLYNEQFF.

The rearrangement joins TRBV7-9 to TRBJ1-1; TCRdb picks TRBD1, but there is no DNA to check that call. This CDR3 spans 13 amino acids. Germline V CDR1 and CDR2: SEHNR, FQNEAQ (reference sequence). The CDR3 sequence is CASSPPAGGEAFF.

The CDR3 here is CASSQEVFNTGELFF. The rearrangement links TRBV14 to TRBJ2-2. Looked up from germline, CDR1 is SGHDN and CDR2 is FVKESK. The CDR3 loop spans 15 amino acids. Together with reference TRBV14 and TRBJ2-2, the CDR3 gives the full variable domain: EAGVTQFPSHSVIEKGQTVTLRCDPISGHDNLYWYRRVMGKEIKFLLHFVKESKQDESGMPNNRFLAERTGGTYSTLKVQPAELEDSGVYFCASSQEVFNTGELFFGEGSRLTVL.

J is TRBJ1-1 and V is TRBV12-3 or TRBV12-4; TCRdb's assignment of TRBD1 cannot be checked, as there is no DNA. The CDR3 totals 14 residues. CDR3 loop: CASSYGQTNTEAFF.

The genes are TRBV10-3 and TRBJ2-2; absent DNA, TCRdb's TRBD2 call cannot be checked. CDR3 length: 17 residues. Germline assignment: CDR1 ENHRY and CDR2 SYGVKD. The CDR3 reads CAIGGLAPERSTGELFF.

The V call is TRBV5-1, the J call TRBJ1-1. This CDR3 comprises 15 residues. Germline V lookup: CDR1 SGHRS, CDR2 YFSETQ. The CDR3 sequence is CASSLVAGPNTEAFF.

CDR3 sequence reads: CASSQLGQNFNEKLFF. The chain couples TRBV6-1 to TRBJ1-4; TCRdb's D gene call, TRBD1, goes unchecked for lack of DNA. From germline, CDR1 is MNHNS and CDR2 SASEGT. The CDR3 spans 16 residues.

V and J are TRBV20-1 and TRBJ2-1; the TCRdb D gene call, TRBD2, has no DNA to confirm it. This CDR3 has 16 amino acids. From germline, CDR1 is DFQATT and CDR2 SNEGSKA (reference sequence). The CDR3 sequence: CSARDDTSSAYNEQFF.

The chain uses TRBV27 and TRBJ2-7; TCRdb indicates TRBD1, and absent DNA this call remains unverified. The CDR3 is made up of 14 amino acids. Germline V lookup: CDR1 MNHEY, CDR2 SMNVEV (reference sequence). The CDR3 spells CASKGAQDSYEQYF.

The genes are TRBV28 and TRBJ1-6. CDR3 length equals 16 residues. From germline, CDR1 is MDHEN and CDR2 SYDVKM. CDR3 amino acids: CASSLERSSYNSPLHF. Full variable domain (rest looked up from reference TRBV28 and TRBJ1-6): DVKVTQSSRYLVKRTGEKVFLECVQDMDHENMFWYRQDPGLGLRLIYFSYDVKMKEKGDIPEGYSVSREKKERFSLILESASTNQTSMYLCASSLERSSYNSPLHFGNGTRLTVT.

This CDR3 reads CASSLVFGQGFSGANVLTF. The chain employs TRBV11-2 and TRBJ2-6; the TCRdb D gene call, TRBD1, has no DNA to confirm it. There are 19 residues in the CDR3. The germline gives CDR1 SGHAT, CDR2 FQNNGV.

The chain combines TRBV28 with TRBJ1-2; the D call from TCRdb, TRBD1, cannot be confirmed without DNA. This CDR3 region has 16 residues. Germline V gene data show CDR1 as MDHEN and CDR2 as SYDVKM. Here the CDR3 reads CASSLLGAAFNYGYTF.

V gene TRBV3-1 combines with J gene TRBJ1-2; the TRBD1 assignment by TCRdb is unverifiable without DNA. CDR1 is LGHDT, CDR2 YNNKEL, per germline (reference sequence). This CDR3 contains 16 residues. The CDR3 spells CASSQDGGAANYGYTF.

The chain links TRBV27 to TRBJ2-7; TCRdb's D call of TRBD2 is untestable without DNA. CDR1 and CDR2 (germline): MNHEY, SMNVEV (reference sequence). The CDR3 contains 13 residues. CDR3 loop: CASTGEGSYEQYF.

This rearrangement joins TRBV12-3 or TRBV12-4 to TRBJ1-5; TCRdb indicates TRBD1, and absent DNA this call remains unverified. This CDR3 has 15 amino acids. CDR3 amino acids: CASSLGQGRRQPQHF.

J is TRBJ2-1 and V is TRBV7-9; checking the TCRdb D call of TRBD2 is not possible without DNA. CDR1 SEHNR and CDR2 FQNEAQ come from the germline V gene (reference sequence). The CDR3 sequence is 16 residues long. The CDR3 protein is CASSPQRGGQYNEQFF. The whole variable domain, remainder taken from reference TRBV7-9 and TRBJ2-1, is DTGVSQNPRHKITKRGQNVTFRCDPISEHNRLYWYRQTLGQGPEFLTYFQNEAQLEKSRLLSDRFSAERPKGSFSTLEIQRTEQGDSAMYLCASSPQRGGQYNEQFFGPGTRLTVL.

This sequence joins TRBV29-1 and TRBJ1-2; as DNA is missing, the TRBD1 call by TCRdb cannot be tested. Germline CDR1 is SQVTM and CDR2 is ANQGSEA. This CDR3 comprises 14 residues. The CDR3 protein is CSVVQWGGGVGYTF. The whole variable domain, remainder taken from reference TRBV29-1 and TRBJ1-2, is SAVISQKPSRDICQRGTSLTIQCQVDSQVTMMFWYRQQPGQSLTLIATANQGSEATYESGFVIDKFPISRPNLTFSTLTVSNMSPEDSSIYLCSVVQWGGGVGYTFGSGTRLTVV.

The rearrangement uses TRBV7-9 and TRBJ1-1; the TCRdb call, TRBD1, lacks DNA for checking. The CDR3 is 13 residues long. Germline V gene data show CDR1 as SEHNR and CDR2 as FQNEAQ (reference sequence). The CDR3 sequence is CASSLGPYNEAFF.